Following are 8 T cell receptor beta chains from one sample sequenced in a study of shared clonotypes between healthy human individuals. The repertoire was sequenced with immunoSEQ multiplex PCR; TCRdb's copy has only in-frame clones and lacks some. The data show about 1.5 million clones, roughly 96% seen once. The sequencing input was naive CD4+ T cells sorted from blood. Indicated subset: CD45RA+ positively selected. These receptors were collected from a man aged 25 to 40 in good health.

The V gene is TRBV4-1, the J gene TRBJ2-1; D perhaps matches TRBD2 (5 bases). CDR1 and CDR2 from the germline V gene are MGHRA and YSYEKL. The CDR3 spans 17 residues. V was trimmed by 4 bases and J by 0 bases, leaving 16 bases between them. DNA of the CDR3: TGCGCCAGCAGCCGCCTCAAGACCGAGGGCTCCTACAATGAGCAGTTCTTC. Translated: CASSRLKTEGSYNEQFF.

The J gene is TRBJ2-7, the V gene TRBV10-1; 10 bases fit TRBD1. The CDR3 loop spans 15 amino acids. Trimming removed 10 bases from V and 3 bases from J; junction bases left unmatched: 12. The V gene's germline CDR1 is WNHNN and CDR2 SYGVQD (reference sequence). DNA of the CDR3: TGCGCCACCTGGCTTCCGGGGACAGGGGACTACGAGCAGTACTTC. It encodes CATWLPGTGDYEQYF.

The chain is built from TRBV5-4 and TRBJ1-1; a possible D gene is TRBD1 (6 bases). The CDR3 extends over 15 amino acids. The V end lost 5 bases, the J end lost 3 bases, and 17 bases lay between the germline ends. Germline-derived CDR1 and CDR2 are SGHNT and YYREEE (reference sequence). The CDR3 nucleotides read TGTGCCAGCAGTGGGGGGGGGCGGCACGACACTGAAGCTTTCTTT. This encodes CASSGGGRHDTEAFF.

The rearrangement joins TRBV19 to TRBJ2-3; either TRBD1 or TRBD2 may fit D (5 bases each). Germline assignment: CDR1 LNHDA and CDR2 SQIVND (reference sequence). This CDR3 region has 13 residues. V was cut by 4 bases and J by 6 bases, with 11 bases left in between. In DNA, the CDR3 is TGTGCCAGTAGTAGGGGGTTGCGGGATACGCAGTATTTT. It is translated as CASSRGLRDTQYF. Variable domain in full (rest from reference TRBV19 and TRBJ2-3): DGGITQSPKYLFRKEGQNVTLSCEQNLNHDAMYWYRQDPGQGLRLIYYSQIVNDFQKGDIAEGYSVSREKKESFPLTVTSAQKNPTAFYLCASSRGLRDTQYFGPGTRLTVL.

V gene TRBV2 combines with J gene TRBJ2-1; 11 nucleotides line up with TRBD2. The CDR3 covers 15 residues. The V gene end was trimmed by 6 bases and the J gene end by 9 bases; junction bases not matched to a gene: 10. From germline, CDR1 is SNHLY and CDR2 FYNNEI. CDR3 coding DNA: TGTGCCAGCAGATCACTAGCGGGAGACGGGGGTGAGCAGTTCTTC. It translates to CASRSLAGDGGEQFF.

The chain joins TRBV7-8 to TRBJ2-1; no reliable D call. The V gene lost 2 bases and the J gene lost 9 bases, with 8 bases spanning the gap. The CDR3 has 12 residues. CDR1 is SGHVS, CDR2 FQNEAQ, per germline. For the CDR3, the DNA is TGTGCCAGCAGCTTATTAGGTATTGAGCAGTTCTTC. Translating gives CASSLLGIEQFF.

This clone was seen only once. V and J are TRBV25-1 and TRBJ2-3, with TRBD1 matching 7 bases. The CDR3 runs 15 residues. The V gene end was trimmed by 5 bases and the J gene end by 3 bases; junction bases not matched to a gene: 8. Germline V gene data show CDR1 as MGHDK and CDR2 as SYGVNS. The CDR3 bases are TGTGCCAGCAGTCCACAGGGGAAGTGGACAGATACGCAGTATTTT. Translating gives CASSPQGKWTDTQYF.

This chain connects TRBV2 to TRBJ2-1, with 8 bases identical to TRBD2. This CDR3 is 15 amino acids long. CDR1 and CDR2 from the germline V gene are SNHLY and FYNNEI. The trim removed 4 bases at V and 3 bases at J, leaving 5 bases unmatched. The CDR3 protein is CASSGAGVYYNEQFF. CDR3 in DNA: TGTGCCAGCAGTGGAGCGGGAGTCTACTACAATGAGCAGTTCTTC.